The following is a T cell receptor beta chain sequence with its context. V trimming: 6 bases; J trimming: 4 bases; junction bases outside the gene matches: 5. The germline CDR1 and CDR2 sequences are MNHEY and SVGAGI. The CDR3 length is 14 residues. The data stem from a study of blood T cell repertoires in COVID-19. Original processing methods: For nucleated cells, counts were estimated from reference gene primer amplification. Using immunoSEQ multiplex PCR, the repertoire was profiled, and TCRdb retains in-frame clones only, with some absent. V and J calls and clone size follow that table, whereas D and trimming were derived from the DNA. The sample records 200,000 to 250,000 clones, roughly 84% being singletons.

Sequencing used peripheral blood. The clonotype comes from a woman aged 45 to 65 with acute or convalescent COVID-19. The chain uses TRBV6-5 and TRBJ2-7; TRBD2 aligns across 11 bases. The CDR3 nucleotides are TGTGCCAGCAGGGCCACTAGCGGGGGTTACGAGCAGTACTTC. It is translated as CASRATSGGYEQYF.